This T cell receptor beta chain was observed in a study of cytomegalovirus exposure and HLA in healthy donors (dated by TCRdb to 2017 to 2019). About the investigation overall: According to an earlier analysis of 587 of the donors, roughly 180 million T cells yielded over 90 million unique TCR beta sequences and 276 Gb of sequence data. An early release that covered several hundred HLA-typed donors contained approximately 300 gigabases of sequencing data and 85 million to 100 million unique TCR sequences. The genetic ancestry cluster associated with self-reported Caucasian donors included over 65% of the roughly 410 genotyped donors. The study aimed to test whether cataloging public T cell receptors could reveal signatures of past pathogen exposure. The study profiled the T cell repertoires of about 720 subjects by immunosequencing and related them to cytomegalovirus serostatus. In addition to the first cohort of hundreds of subjects, a separate validation cohort of approximately 120 different subjects was used. The study combined high-throughput TCR immunosequencing, statistical association of individual TCRs with disease status, and machine learning to predict cytomegalovirus infection status. In a later analysis, previously published TCR beta repertoires from 670 or so donors were re-analyzed and high-resolution HLA genotyping was added so that TCR occurrence patterns could be studied. The later analysis used no new phenotypic data to find candidate immune exposures, relying instead on TCR beta sequences and their occurrence across donors. To decide whether each TCR beta V gene segment behaved as functional or pseudogenic, an earlier analysis of some 600 of the donors relied on high-throughput TCR beta sequencing. Donor age, sex, ethnicity and CMV serostatus were collected together with the repertoire data. A later genetic analysis took genome-wide SNP genotypes for about 55% of the roughly 670 donors and used that subset as a discovery cohort. All discovery cohort repertoires had been generated on a single sequencing platform. Both class I and class II loci were covered by HLA typing, at four-digit resolution. The number of donors typed differed by locus, with 629-630 for A, B, C, DRB1 and DQB1, roughly 520 for DQA1, 606 for DPA1, and approximately 470 for DPB1. Several DR-DQ haplotypes were handled as single units for association and clustering because linkage in the cohort was strong. Across under 500 genotyped donors of the cohort, an average of about 220,000 unique TCR beta nucleotide sequences per donor were sequenced, and roughly 20% of those sequences were non-productive.

The receptor library was made with the immunoSEQ multiplex PCR assay. For the multiplex PCR, a mixture combining 60 forward primers for TCR Vbeta segments and 13 reverse primers for TCR Jbeta segments was used. The CDR3 region of rearranged TCR beta genes was amplified from genomic DNA with a multiplex PCR assay. The Illumina HiSeq System was used to sequence the amplified TCR beta libraries as 87-base-pair reads. As for how the authors treated the data: A later analysis tallied 75 million to 95 million unique TCR beta chains across the 666 repertoires, and about 12 million of those chains were shared by two or more donors. Raw reads were error-corrected and collapsed into unique sequences with a nearest-neighbor algorithm that merged closely related sequences to remove PCR and sequencing errors. CDR3 sequences were aligned to IMGT reference sequences to assign V, D and J gene segments. For a sequence to be retained, a match of at least six nucleotides was required to both a V gene segment and a J gene segment. A rearrangement counted as productive if the CDR3 had no stop codons and remained in frame with V and J, and every other rearrangement counted as non-productive. Following IMGT convention, CDR3 was defined as the stretch from the second conserved V-encoded cysteine up to the conserved J-encoded phenylalanine. The earlier analysis of a few hundred of the donors excluded any sequence lacking an unambiguous match to a single V gene segment. In an earlier analysis of about 590 of the donors, a V segment was called functional when productive rearrangements were above 56.7%, and segregating when the standard deviation between donors exceeded 5%. A statistical classification framework was built to diagnose cytomegalovirus status from the catalog of TCR beta chain sequences. In a later analysis, V and J genes were assigned by comparing TCR nucleotide sequences against IMGT/GENE-DB human TR gene sequences. In a later analysis, CDR3 sequences and most-parsimonious VDJ recombination scenarios were assigned using the TCRdist pipeline. In a later analysis, each TCR beta chain was defined by its CDR3 amino acid sequence together with its V-gene family, and reads lacking a unique V-gene family were excluded. A later analysis removed 600 or so highly shared, low-generation-probability nucleotide sequences to deal with suspected cross-contamination and a sequencing artifact. A later analysis calculated a clonal expansion index for each public chain from normalized within-repertoire ranks of inferred template counts. A later analysis computed generation probabilities with a VDJ recombination model fitted to out-of-frame rearrangements, and checked the results against IGoR. In a later analysis, hypergeometric tests were used to score TCR-TCR, TCR-HLA and TCR-CMV co-occurrence, with a repertoire-size bias correction applied to TCR pairs. A later analysis estimated false discovery rates by permuting HLA or CMV assignments 20 times. In a later analysis, co-occurring TCRs were grouped with DBSCAN, and TCRdist sequence similarity was added when clustering was performed within HLA-allele-positive subsets. For co-occurrence clustering, repertoires with fewer than 30,000 or more than 120,000 public chains were excluded, along with four or five repertoires with anomalous nucleotide sharing. Entries here come from immuneACCESS through TCRdb and include only in-frame sequences with V and J called. Some clones fail to appear in such tables; in the studies checked, an unresolved V gene covers under half of the shortfall, and the cause of the remainder is unknown. The DNA gave D and trimming, while V, J and clone size come from that table. Counted in this sample were about 91,000 clones; around 60% of them appeared once. The ten most abundant clones make up 2% to 2.5% of the sample.

According to the germline V gene, CDR1 reads LGHNA and CDR2 reads YSLEER. CDR3 length: 19 amino acids, cysteine to phenylalanine. Here the CDR3 DNA is all that survives: 57 bases in frame from base 1. V is pruned by 0 bases and J by 0 bases, leaving 9 bases of the junction without a gene match. This clone was picked up a small number of times. There is no known antigen for this receptor. It has no much larger one-base neighbor in the sample; base qualities were not kept. Broad study findings and their caveats: Because HLA typing was unavailable for some donors at each locus, only the typed subset was used in association tests. Roughly uniform sequencing depth across donors was assumed in presence/absence analyses, although this assumption may not hold. Because counts were too low, around 18 rarely observed V segments, including chromosome 9 orphons, were left out of the earlier analysis of roughly 600 of the donors. At a false discovery rate of 0.05, a later analysis linked under 20,000 TCR beta sequences to specific HLA alleles. Assigning TCR associations to individual alleles was difficult when HLA alleles, especially DR and DQ, strongly co-occurred. In a later analysis, several top co-occurrence clusters were reported to appear linked to parvovirus B19, influenza, CMV and Epstein-Barr virus. Most CMV-associated TCR beta chains appeared to be HLA-restricted in a later analysis, and the HLA associations seemed to be driven largely by CMV exposure. Linkage disequilibrium might explain the correlated functional status among segregating V segments, but an unknown experimental factor could not be excluded. In an earlier analysis of roughly 500 of the donors, most TCR beta V segments appeared in productive rearrangements about 87% or about 30% of the time, broadly matching IMGT annotations. The cohort was sequenced for TCR beta chains only, and without alpha or paired-chain data the features that could be detected were limited. In a later genetic analysis, fewer N-insertions in productive TCRs were reported among donors in an Asian-associated ancestry cluster than the roughly 700-donor mean. An association between a missense DCLRE1C variant and V-gene and J-gene trimming of TCR beta chains was found in a later genetic analysis and replicated in an independent cohort. The classifier was reported to diagnose cytomegalovirus status with high specificity and sensitivity in both the original cohort and the validation cohort. A further reported finding was that TCR beta sequences accurately predicted the HLA-A and HLA-B alleles for most subjects in the first cohort. A later analysis found that HLA-associated TCR beta chains were more clonally expanded and had lower generation probabilities than equally common non-associated chains. In a later analysis, the rate of TCR association differed among HLA loci, with DRB1 alleles having the most associated TCRs and HLA-C alleles having the fewest. A few of the identified cytomegalovirus-associated TCR beta chains were confirmed in vitro to be specific for cytomegalovirus antigens. The study gave a list of roughly 150 TCR beta chains associated with cytomegalovirus. It was suggested by the authors that the approach could potentially be generalized to other disease states and immunological phenotypes. A group of highly shared sequence variants was considered likely to be a technical artifact of the sequencing pipeline. Most TCR sequences were observed very rarely across donors, whereas some public TCRs were present in many individuals. CMV serostatus was the only immune exposure information available for the cohort. Some IMGT-functional V segments, including TRBV6-2 and TRBV6-3, could not be told apart with the 87-base-pair reads, so those segments were excluded.

The cohort consisted of some 730 healthy bone marrow donors. At the time of sampling, all cohort members were nominally healthy, though unrecorded immune exposures were likely present. Of the 700 or so cohort members, around 290 had a positive CMV serostatus and roughly 370 had a negative one, while no CMV serostatus was recorded for the donor. A peripheral blood sample was provided by each donor, and peripheral blood mononuclear cells were used for TCR beta sequencing. Genomic DNA was extracted from the blood cell samples with the Qiagen DNeasy Blood Extraction Kit. The chain links TRBV4-3 with TRBJ2-3; 10 of the junction bases match TRBD1. Sequenced: PBMCs. This clonotype was obtained from a human donor in good health. The DNA sequence reads TGCGCCAGCAGCCAAGAAGGGAGACGGGACAGGGGCAGCACAGATACGCAGTATTTT. Translated, it reads CASSQEGRRDRGSTDTQYF.